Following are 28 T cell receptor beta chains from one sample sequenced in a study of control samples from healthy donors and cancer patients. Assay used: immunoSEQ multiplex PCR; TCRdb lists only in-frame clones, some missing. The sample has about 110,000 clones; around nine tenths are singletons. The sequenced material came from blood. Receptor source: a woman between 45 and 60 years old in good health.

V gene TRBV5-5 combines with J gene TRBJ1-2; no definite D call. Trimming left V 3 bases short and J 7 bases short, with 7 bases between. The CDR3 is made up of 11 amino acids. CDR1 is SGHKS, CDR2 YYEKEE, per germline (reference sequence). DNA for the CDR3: TGTGCCAGCAGCTGGGGTGTTGGCTACACCTTC. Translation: CASSWGVGYTF.

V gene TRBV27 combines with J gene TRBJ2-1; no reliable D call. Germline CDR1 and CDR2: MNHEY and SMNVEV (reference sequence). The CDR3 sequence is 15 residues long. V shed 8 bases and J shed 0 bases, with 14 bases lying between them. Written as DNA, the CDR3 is TGTGCCAGCTCTCTTGACCCAAACTCCTACAATGAGCAGTTCTTC. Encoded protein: CASSLDPNSYNEQFF.

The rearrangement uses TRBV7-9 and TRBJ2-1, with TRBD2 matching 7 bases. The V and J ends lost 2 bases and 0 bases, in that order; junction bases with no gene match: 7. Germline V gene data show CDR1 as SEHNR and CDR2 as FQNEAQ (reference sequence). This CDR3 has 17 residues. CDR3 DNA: TGTGCCAGCAGCTTACCCGTCGGCGGGAGCTCCTACAATGAGCAGTTCTTC. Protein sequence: CASSLPVGGSSYNEQFF.

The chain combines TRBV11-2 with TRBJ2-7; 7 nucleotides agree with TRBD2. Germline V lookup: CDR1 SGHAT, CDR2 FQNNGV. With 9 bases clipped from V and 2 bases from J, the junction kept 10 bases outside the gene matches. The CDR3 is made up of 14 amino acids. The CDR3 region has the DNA TGTGCCAGTAGGCCTAGCGGAGAAACCTACGAGCAGTACTTC. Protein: CASRPSGETYEQYF.

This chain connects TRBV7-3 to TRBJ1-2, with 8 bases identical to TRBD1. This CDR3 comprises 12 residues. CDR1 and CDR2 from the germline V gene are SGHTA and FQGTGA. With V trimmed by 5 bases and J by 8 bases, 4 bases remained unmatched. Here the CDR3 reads CASSEQGVGYTF. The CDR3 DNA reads TGTGCCAGCAGCGAACAGGGGGTCGGCTACACCTTC.

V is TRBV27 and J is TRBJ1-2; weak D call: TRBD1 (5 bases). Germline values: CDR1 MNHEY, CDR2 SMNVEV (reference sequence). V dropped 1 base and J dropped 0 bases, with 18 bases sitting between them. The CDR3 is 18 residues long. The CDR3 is CASSLYRMDRPPNYGYTF. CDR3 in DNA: TGTGCCAGCAGTTTATACAGGATGGATAGGCCCCCTAACTATGGCTACACCTTC.

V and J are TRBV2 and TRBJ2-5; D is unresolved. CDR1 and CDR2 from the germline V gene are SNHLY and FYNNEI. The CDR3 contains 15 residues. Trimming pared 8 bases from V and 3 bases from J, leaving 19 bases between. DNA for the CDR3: TGTGCCAGCGATGATCGAGTTCTAGAGGAAGAGACCCAGTACTTC. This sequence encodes CASDDRVLEEETQYF.

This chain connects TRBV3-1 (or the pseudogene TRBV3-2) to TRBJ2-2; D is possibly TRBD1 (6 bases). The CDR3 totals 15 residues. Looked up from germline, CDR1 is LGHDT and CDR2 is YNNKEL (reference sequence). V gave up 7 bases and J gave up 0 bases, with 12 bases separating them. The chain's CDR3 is CASTGRQANTGELFF. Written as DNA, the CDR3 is TGTGCCAGCACCGGAAGACAGGCGAACACCGGGGAGCTGTTTTTT.

The CDR3 coding sequence is TGTGCCAGCAGTGAGTTAACGGGCTATGGCTACACCTTC. Translated, it gives CASSELTGYGYTF. The chain is built from TRBV2 and TRBJ1-2; unclear D gene. Germline V gene lookup returns CDR1 SNHLY and CDR2 FYNNEI. The CDR3 runs to 13 residues. The germline V and J ends were trimmed by 3 bases and 4 bases, with 9 bases remaining between them.

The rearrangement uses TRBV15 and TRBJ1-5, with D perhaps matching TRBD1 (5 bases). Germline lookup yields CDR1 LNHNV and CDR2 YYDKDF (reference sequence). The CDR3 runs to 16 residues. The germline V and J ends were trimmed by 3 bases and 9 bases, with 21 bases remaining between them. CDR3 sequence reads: CATSSSGTQSGRPQHF. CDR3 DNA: TGTGCCACCAGCAGTTCCGGGACCCAGAGTGGGCGGCCCCAGCATTTT.

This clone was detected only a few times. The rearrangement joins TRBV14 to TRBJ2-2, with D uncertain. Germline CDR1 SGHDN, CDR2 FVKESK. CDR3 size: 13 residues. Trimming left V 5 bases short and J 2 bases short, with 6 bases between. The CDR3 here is CASSGYNTGELFF. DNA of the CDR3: TGTGCCAGCAGCGGCTATAACACCGGGGAGCTGTTTTTT.

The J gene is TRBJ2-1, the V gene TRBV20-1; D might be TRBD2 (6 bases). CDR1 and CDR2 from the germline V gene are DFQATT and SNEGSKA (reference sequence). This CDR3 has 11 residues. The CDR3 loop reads CGGPADNEQFF. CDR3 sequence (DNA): TGCGGAGGGCCTGCCGACAATGAGCAGTTCTTC.

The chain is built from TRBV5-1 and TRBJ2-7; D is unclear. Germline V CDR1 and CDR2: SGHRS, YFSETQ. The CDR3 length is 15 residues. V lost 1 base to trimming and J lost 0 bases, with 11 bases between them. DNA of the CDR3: TGCGCCAGCAGCTTGTTTTCGGGTAGCTCCTACGAGCAGTACTTC. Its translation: CASSLFSGSSYEQYF.

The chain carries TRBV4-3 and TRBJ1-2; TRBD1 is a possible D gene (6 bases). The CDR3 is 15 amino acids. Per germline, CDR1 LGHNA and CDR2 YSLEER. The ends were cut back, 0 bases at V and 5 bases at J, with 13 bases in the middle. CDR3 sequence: CASSQDRLGAYGYTF. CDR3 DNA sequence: TGCGCCAGCAGCCAAGATAGGCTGGGGGCTTATGGCTACACCTTC.

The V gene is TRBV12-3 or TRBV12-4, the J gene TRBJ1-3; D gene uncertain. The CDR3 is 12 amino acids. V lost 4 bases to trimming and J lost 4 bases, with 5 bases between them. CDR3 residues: CASSSQGNTIYF. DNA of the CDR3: TGTGCCAGCAGTTCTCAGGGAAACACCATATATTTT.

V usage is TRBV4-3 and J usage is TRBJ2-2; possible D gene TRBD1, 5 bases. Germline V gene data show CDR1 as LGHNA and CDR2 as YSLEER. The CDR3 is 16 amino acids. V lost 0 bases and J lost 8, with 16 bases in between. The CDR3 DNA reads TGCGCCAGCAGCCAAGACGTGAGCAGGGTAAATGGGGAGCTGTTTTTT. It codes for CASSQDVSRVNGELFF.

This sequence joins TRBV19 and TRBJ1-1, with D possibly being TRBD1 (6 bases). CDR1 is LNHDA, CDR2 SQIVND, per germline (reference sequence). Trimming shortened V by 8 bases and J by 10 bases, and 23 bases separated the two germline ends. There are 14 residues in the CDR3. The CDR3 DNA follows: TGTGCCAGTGCAAAACCTGATGGGGGCCGGTCAGCTTTCTTT. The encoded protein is CASAKPDGGRSAFF.

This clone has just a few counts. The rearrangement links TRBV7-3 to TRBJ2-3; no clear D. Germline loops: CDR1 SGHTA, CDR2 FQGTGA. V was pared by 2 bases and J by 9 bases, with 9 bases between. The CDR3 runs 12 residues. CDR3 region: CASSLDTTTQYF. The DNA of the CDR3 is TGTGCCAGCAGCTTAGACACCACGACGCAGTATTTT.

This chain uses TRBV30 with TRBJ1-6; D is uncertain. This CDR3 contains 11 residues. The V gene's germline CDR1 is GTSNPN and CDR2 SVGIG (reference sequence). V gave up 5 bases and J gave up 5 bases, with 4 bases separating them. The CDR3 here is CAWEDNSPLHF. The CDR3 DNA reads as TGTGCCTGGGAAGATAATTCACCCCTCCACTTT.

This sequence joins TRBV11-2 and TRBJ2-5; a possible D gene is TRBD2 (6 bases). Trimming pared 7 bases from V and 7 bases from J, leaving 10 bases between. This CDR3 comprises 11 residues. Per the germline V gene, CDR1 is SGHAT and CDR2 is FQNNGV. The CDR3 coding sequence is TGTGCCAGCAACGGGGGAAGGACCCAGTACTTC. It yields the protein CASNGGRTQYF.

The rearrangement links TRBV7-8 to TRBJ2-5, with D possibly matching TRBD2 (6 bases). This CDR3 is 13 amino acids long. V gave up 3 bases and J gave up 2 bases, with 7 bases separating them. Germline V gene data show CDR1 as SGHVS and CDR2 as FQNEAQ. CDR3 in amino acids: CASSLGGQETQYF. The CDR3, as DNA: TGTGCCAGCAGCTTGGGGGGTCAAGAGACCCAGTACTTC.

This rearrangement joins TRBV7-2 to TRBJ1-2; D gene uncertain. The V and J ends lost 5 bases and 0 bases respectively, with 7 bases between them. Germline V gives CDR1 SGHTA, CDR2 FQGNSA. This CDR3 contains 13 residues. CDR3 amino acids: CASSPGTNYGYTF. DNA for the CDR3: TGTGCCAGCAGCCCGGGGACTAACTATGGCTACACCTTC.

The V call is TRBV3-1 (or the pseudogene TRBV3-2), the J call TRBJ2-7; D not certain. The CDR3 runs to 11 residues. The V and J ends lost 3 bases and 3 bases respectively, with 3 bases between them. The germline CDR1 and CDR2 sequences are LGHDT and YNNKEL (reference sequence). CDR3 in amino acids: CASSQGYEQYV. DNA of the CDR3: TGTGCCAGCAGCCAGGGCTACGAGCAGTACGTC.

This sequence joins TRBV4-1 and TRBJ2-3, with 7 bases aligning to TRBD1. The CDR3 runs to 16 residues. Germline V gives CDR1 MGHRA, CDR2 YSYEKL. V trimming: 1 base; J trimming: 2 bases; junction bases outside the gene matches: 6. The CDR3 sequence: CASSQGLGTATDTQYF. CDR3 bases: TGCGCCAGCAGCCAAGGATTGGGGACAGCCACAGATACGCAGTATTTT.

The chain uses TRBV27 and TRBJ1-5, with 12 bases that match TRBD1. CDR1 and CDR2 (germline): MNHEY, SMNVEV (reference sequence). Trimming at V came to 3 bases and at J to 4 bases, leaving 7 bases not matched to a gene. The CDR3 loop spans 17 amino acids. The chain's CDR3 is CASSLSRDRGLNQPQHF. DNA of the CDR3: TGTGCCAGCAGTTTGTCTCGGGACAGGGGGCTTAATCAGCCCCAGCATTTT.

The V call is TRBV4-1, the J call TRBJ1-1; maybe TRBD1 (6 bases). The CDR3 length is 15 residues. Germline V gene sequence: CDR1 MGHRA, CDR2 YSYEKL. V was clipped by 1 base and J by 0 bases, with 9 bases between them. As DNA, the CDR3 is TGCGCCAGCAGCCAAGGTAACAGGGTGAACACTGAAGCTTTCTTT. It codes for CASSQGNRVNTEAFF.

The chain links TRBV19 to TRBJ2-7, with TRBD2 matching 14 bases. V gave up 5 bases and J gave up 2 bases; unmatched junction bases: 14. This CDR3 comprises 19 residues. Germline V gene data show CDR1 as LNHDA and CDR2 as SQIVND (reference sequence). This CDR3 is CASSHTGTSGRWVTYEQYV. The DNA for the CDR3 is TGTGCCAGTAGTCATACCGGGACTAGCGGGAGATGGGTGACCTACGAGCAGTACGTC.

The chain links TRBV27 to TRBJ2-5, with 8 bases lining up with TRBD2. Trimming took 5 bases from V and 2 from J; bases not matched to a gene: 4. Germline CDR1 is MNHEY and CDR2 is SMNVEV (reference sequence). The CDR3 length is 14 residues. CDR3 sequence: CASSTSGGQETQYF. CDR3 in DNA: TGTGCCAGCAGTACCTCGGGGGGGCAAGAGACCCAGTACTTC.